Following are 20 T cell receptor beta chains from one sample sequenced in a study of blood T cell repertoires in COVID-19. The assay was immunoSEQ multiplex PCR, and TCRdb's table has in-frame clones only and misses some. The table records tens of thousands of clones, around 83% of them present only once. Sequences were obtained from peripheral blood. Receptors were obtained from a man aged 80 or over with acute or convalescent COVID-19.

V is TRBV5-4 and J is TRBJ1-1, with D tentatively TRBD1 (5 bases). This CDR3 is built from 15 residues. Germline assignment: CDR1 SGHNT and CDR2 YYREEE (reference sequence). V was shortened by 0 bases and J by 4 bases, with 13 bases between the two germline ends. This CDR3 is CASSLESRGGTEAFF. CDR3 nucleotides: TGTGCCAGCAGCTTGGAATCTCGCGGGGGCACTGAAGCTTTCTTT.

The chain joins TRBV11-2 to TRBJ2-1; 8 bases line up with TRBD2. The CDR3 is 18 amino acids. CDR1 and CDR2 (germline): SGHAT, FQNNGV. The V segment lost 1 base and the J segment 1 base; nucleotides outside the gene matches: 9. CDR3 in DNA: TGTGCCAGCAGCTTAGGGTCTAGCGGGCCCTCTTCCTACAATGAGCAGTTCTTC. Translated: CASSLGSSGPSSYNEQFF. Full variable domain (rest looked up from reference TRBV11-2 and TRBJ2-1): EAGVAQSPRYKIIEKRQSVAFWCNPISGHATLYWYQQILGQGPKLLIQFQNNGVVDDSQLPKDRFSAERLKGVDSTLKIQPAKLEDSAVYLCASSLGSSGPSSYNEQFFGPGTRLTVL.

The chain joins TRBV19 to TRBJ1-2; D is undetermined. V lost 1 base, J lost 1 base, and 16 bases lay in between. CDR1 is LNHDA, CDR2 SQIVND, per germline (reference sequence). This CDR3 contains 17 residues. CDR3 DNA: TGTGCCAGTAGTATAGGAGAGGGTGTCGGAGGTAACTATGGCTACACCTTC. Protein product: CASSIGEGVGGNYGYTF.

The gene calls are TRBV29-1 and TRBJ2-2, with TRBD2 identical over 11 bases. The ends lost 4 bases at V and 5 bases at J; junction bases unmatched: 3. Germline V gene lookup returns CDR1 SQVTM and CDR2 ANQGSEA. The CDR3 runs 14 residues. Here the CDR3 DNA reads TGCAGCGTTGCATCTAGCGGGAGGACCGGGGAGCTGTTTTTT. Residues: CSVASSGRTGELFF.

This clone was detected once. CDR3 sequence (DNA): TGTGCCAGCAGCCTACCGGGACAGGGAGAAGGCTACACCTTC. Translated: CASSLPGQGEGYTF. The chain links TRBV11-2 to TRBJ1-2, with 9 bases matching TRBD1. V shed 5 bases and J 8 bases; nucleotides not matched to a gene: 9. The CDR3 is 14 residues long. CDR1 is SGHAT, CDR2 FQNNGV, per germline.

The gene calls are TRBV19 and TRBJ2-3; a possible D gene is TRBD1 (6 bases). Trimming shortened V by 6 bases and J by 0 bases, and 13 bases separated the two germline ends. The CDR3 extends over 15 amino acids. The germline V gene encodes CDR1 LNHDA and CDR2 SQIVND (reference sequence). DNA for the CDR3: TGTGCCAGTAGCACAGGGTTCCGCAGCACAGATACGCAGTATTTT. The encoded protein is CASSTGFRSTDTQYF.

The chain links TRBV6-2 or TRBV6-3 to TRBJ1-5; D remains unclear. V gave up 0 bases and J gave up 9 bases, with 12 bases separating them. Per the germline V gene, CDR1 is MNHEY and CDR2 is SVGEGT. CDR3 size: 14 residues. The CDR3 bases are TGTGCCAGCAGTTACTCGGGGAGGGATGTGCCCCAGCATTTT. Amino acid sequence: CASSYSGRDVPQHF.

The rearrangement joins TRBV11-2 to TRBJ1-5; 9 nucleotides align to TRBD1. Germline-derived CDR1 and CDR2 are SGHAT and FQNNGV. V shed 0 bases, J shed 5 bases, and the junction held 5 bases outside the gene matches. This CDR3 region has 16 residues. The CDR3 bases are TGTGCCAGCAGCTTAGAGGGACAGGGTGGGTATCAGCCCCAGCATTTT. This sequence encodes CASSLEGQGGYQPQHF.

The chain links TRBV7-9 to TRBJ2-5; 9 bases align to TRBD1. The CDR3 runs 16 residues. V lost 3 bases and J lost 2; bases outside the gene matches: 7. CDR1 is SEHNR, CDR2 FQNEAQ, per germline (reference sequence). CDR3 sequence: CASSLGQGTSQETQYF. The CDR3 nucleotides read TGTGCCAGCAGCTTGGGACAGGGTACCTCACAAGAGACCCAGTACTTC.

The rearrangement uses TRBV5-3 and TRBJ2-1; maybe TRBD2 (5 bases). TRBV5-3 is classed as an ORF, of uncertain function. V was cut by 3 bases and J by 0 bases, with 16 bases left in between. The CDR3 runs 17 residues. As DNA, the CDR3 is TGTGCCAGAAGCTGGAGGAGAAAGGGTGCCTCCTACAATGAGCAGTTCTTC. As protein: CARSWRRKGASYNEQFF.

The chain is built from TRBV7-9 and TRBJ2-7, with D perhaps matching TRBD2 (5 bases). The CDR3 is 14 amino acids. Trimming shortened V by 5 bases and J by 5 bases, and 16 bases separated the two germline ends. CDR1 SEHNR and CDR2 FQNEAQ come from the germline V gene (reference sequence). CDR3 protein: CASSPLGMGNEQYF. DNA for the CDR3: TGTGCCAGCAGCCCACTCGGGATGGGGAACGAGCAGTACTTC.

This rearrangement joins TRBV4-3 to TRBJ1-4; tentatively, D is TRBD1 (5 bases). There are 18 residues in the CDR3. Trimming left V 0 bases short and J 8 bases short, with 22 bases between. CDR1 is LGHNA and CDR2 is YSLEER in the germline V gene. CDR3 region: CASSQDPQGVRFREKLFF. In DNA form, the CDR3 reads TGCGCCAGCAGCCAAGATCCCCAGGGCGTTCGGTTCAGAGAAAAACTGTTTTTT.

The CDR3: CASSYSEYATNEKLFF. CDR3 bases: TGTGCCAGCAGTTACTCCGAGTACGCAACTAATGAAAAACTGTTTTTT. The chain uses TRBV6-2 or TRBV6-3 and TRBJ1-4; D is unclear. Trimming removed 0 bases at V and 0 bases at J, with 8 bases between. CDR1 and CDR2 from the germline V gene are MNHEY and SVGEGT. This CDR3 region has 16 residues.

This chain connects TRBV18 to TRBJ1-3, with TRBD1 matching 11 bases. V lost 0 bases and J lost 0; bases outside the gene matches: 4. The CDR3 runs to 18 residues. CDR1 is KGHSH, CDR2 LQKENI, per germline. The CDR3 nucleotides read TGTGCCAGCTCACCACCGGGACAGGGGGATTACTCTGGAAACACCATATATTTT. It is translated as CASSPPGQGDYSGNTIYF.

The J gene is TRBJ2-5, the V gene TRBV5-6, with 8 nucleotides matching TRBD1. Germline V lookup: CDR1 SGHDT, CDR2 YYEEEE. Unmatched junction bases numbered 8, after V lost 0 bases and J lost 7 bases. This CDR3 has 15 residues. This CDR3 reads CASSLGTGGVRTQYF. As DNA, the CDR3 is TGTGCCAGCAGCTTGGGTACAGGGGGTGTGAGGACCCAGTACTTC.

The rearrangement joins TRBV10-1 to TRBJ2-3; D gene uncertain. Germline V gene sequence: CDR1 WNHNN, CDR2 SYGVQD (reference sequence). This CDR3 is 12 amino acids long. Between the trimmed V and J ends, which lost 8 bases and 6 bases, there was a span of 12 bases. This CDR3 is CASSGLRDTQYF. The CDR3 nucleotides read TGCGCCAGCTCCGGATTGAGGGATACGCAGTATTTT.

The rearrangement uses TRBV10-3 and TRBJ1-3; 10 bases line up with TRBD1. CDR3 length equals 16 residues. J was trimmed by 3 bases and V by 4 bases; bases with no gene match: 6. Per the germline V gene, CDR1 is ENHRY and CDR2 is SYGVKD. The CDR3 DNA follows: TGTGCCATCAGTGGGGGGACAGGGGTACGTGGAAACACCATATATTTT. Translation gives CAISGGTGVRGNTIYF.

The V gene is TRBV5-1, the J gene TRBJ2-1; TRBD2 aligns across 16 bases. The CDR3 extends over 18 amino acids. The V and J ends lost 4 bases and 0 bases, in that order; junction bases with no gene match: 4. CDR1 SGHRS and CDR2 YFSETQ come from the germline V gene. In DNA, the CDR3 is TGCGCCAGCAGCCCGGGACTAGCGGGGGGGTACTCCTACAATGAGCAGTTCTTC. It codes for CASSPGLAGGYSYNEQFF.

The J gene is TRBJ2-7, the V gene TRBV28; 7 nucleotides line up with TRBD2. J lost 4 bases, V lost 1 base, and 10 bases had no gene match. The length of the CDR3 is 16 residues. The germline gives CDR1 MDHEN, CDR2 SYDVKM. CDR3 nucleotide sequence: TGTGCCAGCAGTTTATCCGCTAGCGGATTATCTTACGAGCAGTACTTC. It translates to CASSLSASGLSYEQYF.

The chain recombines TRBV7-2 with TRBJ2-5; 11 bases are shared with TRBD2. Germline V CDR1 and CDR2: SGHTA, FQGNSA. After removal of 5 bases from V and 5 bases from J, the junction contained 7 bases not matched to a gene. The CDR3 has 15 amino acids. The CDR3, as DNA: TGTGCCAGCAGCCAGACTAGCGGGGATGGTGAGACCCAGTACTTC. It yields the protein CASSQTSGDGETQYF.